A selection of T cell receptor beta chains follows, all from one sample in a study of T cell changes during pregnancy in multiple sclerosis. Assay used: immunoSEQ multiplex PCR; TCRdb lists only in-frame clones, some missing. The sample contains about 59,000 clones, around 94% of which appear only once. This material consisted of CD8+ T cells from peripheral blood mononuclear cells, taken after pregnancy. The receptors derive from a female donor with multiple sclerosis, enrolled in a pregnancy study. The CDR3 runs from the conserved cysteine through the conserved F or W. The D gene is left open where the match is weak. Size tells how often a clone was seen (once, few, many) or the class of an expanded clone, and some rows leave it out.

size | J | D | V | DNA | CDR3
. | TRBJ2-1 | . | TRBV6-5 | TGTGCCAGCAGCCCCAGGTCCTACAATGAGCAGTTCTTC | CASSPRSYNEQFF
. | TRBJ2-1 | TRBD2 | TRBV29-1 | TGCAGCGTTGAGAGCGGGAGCAACAATGAGCAGTTCTTC | CSVESGSNNEQFF
. | TRBJ1-2 | TRBD1 | TRBV28 | TGTGCCAGCAGGCGGACAGGGGTTTCTTGGGATGGCTACACCTTC | CASRRTGVSWDGYTF
. | TRBJ2-1 | TRBD2 | TRBV6-5 | TGTGCCAGCAGTTACGGGGGACTAGCCTACAATGAGCAGTTCTTC | CASSYGGLAYNEQFF
. | TRBJ2-1 | TRBD2 | TRBV5-6 | TGTGCCAGCAGCTTGGCGGCGGGAGGGGGTAATGAGCAGTTCTTC | CASSLAAGGGNEQFF
once | TRBJ2-7 | . | TRBV27 | TGTGCCAGCAGTTGGGGCGGATATCATGGGTACGAGCAGTACTTC | CASSWGGYHGYEQYF
once | TRBJ1-1 | . | TRBV11-2 | TGTGCCAGCAGACAAACAGAGAACACTGAAGCTTTCTTT | CASRQTENTEAFF
. | TRBJ2-1 | TRBD2 | TRBV19 | TGTGCCAGTAGTCTAGCGGGAGGGATCAATGAGCAGTTCTTC | CASSLAGGINEQFF
. | TRBJ2-1 | . | TRBV20-1 | TGCAGTGCTAGAGCGGGAGTTGTGTTCTTC | CSARAGVVFF
. | TRBJ2-7 | . | TRBV7-9 | TGTGCCAGCAGCTTGGTGGGAGCCCTGGCGGGGGAGCAGTACTTC | CASSLVGALAGEQYF
. | TRBJ1-1 | . | TRBV19 | TGTGCCAGTAGTCCAAGGAGCACTGAAGCTTTCTTT | CASSPRSTEAFF
. | TRBJ1-1 | TRBD1 | TRBV5-1 | TGCGCCAGCAGCTTTTTGGGACAGGGAGGCACTGAAGCTTTCTTT | CASSFLGQGGTEAFF
. | TRBJ1-2 | TRBD1 | TRBV6-1 | TGTGCCAGCAGTGTAATCGGGACAGGCTATGGCTACACCTTC | CASSVIGTGYGYTF
. | TRBJ2-7 | TRBD1 | TRBV19 | TGTGCCAGTAGTCCCGACAGGGGTAGCTCCTACGAGCAGTACTTC | CASSPDRGSSYEQYF
. | TRBJ2-1 | TRBD1 | TRBV7-6 | TGTGCCAGCAGCTTCCGGGACAGCTCCTACAATGAGCAGTTCTTC | CASSFRDSSYNEQFF
. | TRBJ2-5 | TRBD2 | TRBV13 | TGTGCCAGCAGCCCAGGGACTAGCCGAGAGACCCAGTACTTC | CASSPGTSRETQYF
. | TRBJ2-5 | TRBD1 | TRBV2 | TGTGCCAGCGAAGGGACAGGGCTCGGGGAGACCCAGTACTTC | CASEGTGLGETQYF
. | TRBJ2-5 | TRBD2 | TRBV10-1 | TGCGCCAGCAGTGAGGTAGCTAGCGGCAAGCAAGAGACCCAGTACTTC | CASSEVASGKQETQYF
. | TRBJ1-4 | . | TRBV7-8 | TGTGCCAGCAGCTTAGGCACCGGGCGAGGGCATAATGAAAAACTGTTTTTT | CASSLGTGRGHNEKLFF
. | TRBJ1-2 | TRBD1 | TRBV5-1 | TGCGCCAGCCGACAGGGTAACTATGGCTACACCTTC | CASRQGNYGYTF
. | TRBJ2-1 | TRBD2 | TRBV27 | TGTGCCAGCAGTTTACTAGCGGGGTACAATGAGCAGTTCTTC | CASSLLAGYNEQFF
. | TRBJ2-1 | TRBD1 | TRBV27 | TGTGCCAGCAGACCACAGACAGGGGCGGGTGAGCAGTTCTTC | CASRPQTGAGEQFF
once | TRBJ1-1 | . | TRBV7-9 | TGTGCCAGCAGCCTGTACCCCAGGGACACTGAAGCTTTCTTT | CASSLYPRDTEAFF
. | TRBJ1-1 | TRBD1 | TRBV25-1 | TGTGCCAGCAGTACCGGACAGGGGCCCACTGAAGCTTTCTTT | CASSTGQGPTEAFF
. | TRBJ1-6 | TRBD1 | TRBV27 | TGTGCCAGCAGTCGCCTGGGACAGAGATTCTATAATTCACCCCTCCACTTT | CASSRLGQRFYNSPLHF
. | TRBJ2-1 | TRBD2 | TRBV9 | TGTGCCAGCAGCGTAAGCGGGAGGGCCCACAATGAGCAGTTCTTC | CASSVSGRAHNEQFF
. | TRBJ2-7 | TRBD1 | TRBV9 | TGTGCCAGCAGCGCGGACAGGGTAAGCGAGCAGTACTTC | CASSADRVSEQYF
. | TRBJ2-3 | TRBD2 | TRBV10-3 | TGTGCCATCAGTGATCTTCCGACTAGCGGGAGTAGCGCAGATACGCAGTATTTT | CAISDLPTSGSSADTQYF
. | TRBJ2-1 | . | TRBV4-2 | TGTGCCAGCAGCCCCGGTCAAGGGGGAGTGGGTAATGAGCAGTTCTTC | CASSPGQGGVGNEQFF
. | TRBJ2-7 | . | TRBV7-9 | TGTGCCAGCAGCTTTTCACAGGGCCGGGAGCAGTACTTC | CASSFSQGREQYF
. | TRBJ2-7 | . | TRBV7-9 | TGTGCCAGCAGCTCTTCTGTAGCGAGACCCCGCGAGCAGTACTTC | CASSSSVARPREQYF
. | TRBJ1-2 | . | TRBV21-1 | TGTGCCAGCAGCAAAATCTTGAGCAGGGGGCTCGACTATGGCTACACCTTC | CASSKILSRGLDYGYTF
. | TRBJ2-3 | . | TRBV4-3 | TGCGCCAGCAGCCAAGATCGTTTAGTAGGTGGGCGGGCAGATACGCAGTATTTT | CASSQDRLVGGRADTQYF